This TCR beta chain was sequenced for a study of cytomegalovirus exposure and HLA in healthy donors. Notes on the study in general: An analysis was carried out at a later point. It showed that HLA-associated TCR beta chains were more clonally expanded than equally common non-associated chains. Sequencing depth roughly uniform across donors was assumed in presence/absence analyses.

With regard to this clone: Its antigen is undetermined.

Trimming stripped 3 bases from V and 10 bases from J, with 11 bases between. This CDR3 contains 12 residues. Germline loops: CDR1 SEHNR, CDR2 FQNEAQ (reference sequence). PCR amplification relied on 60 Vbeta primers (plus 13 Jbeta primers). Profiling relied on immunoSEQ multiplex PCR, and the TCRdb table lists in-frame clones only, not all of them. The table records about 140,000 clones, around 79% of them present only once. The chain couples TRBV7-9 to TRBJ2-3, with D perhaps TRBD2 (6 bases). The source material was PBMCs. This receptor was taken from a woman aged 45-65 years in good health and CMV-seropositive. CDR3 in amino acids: CASSLAGYAQYF. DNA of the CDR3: TGTGCCAGCAGCTTGGCGGGGTACGCGCAGTATTTT.